Listed here are 15 T cell receptor beta chains from one sample, sequenced in a study of patients and donors after allogeneic stem cell transplantation. MiXCR was run by TCRdb on the RT-PCR reads, yielding one entry per CDR3 protein. This table has some 150,000 distinct CDR3 sequences, about two fifths appearing once. Material for sequencing was blood, either unsorted or a sorted T cell fraction (not recorded which). Every receptor here comes from a human donor who was either an allogeneic HSCT recipient or a stem cell or donor lymphocyte infusion donor (not recorded which). It is not recorded whose cells these are; they may come from a transplant donor.

In its sample, this clonotype was seen a few times. This chain uses TRBV20-1 with TRBJ2-7; 8 nucleotides agree with TRBD1. Germline lookup yields CDR1 DFQATT and CDR2 SNEGSKA (reference sequence). The CDR3 is 14 residues long. Losses at the gene ends were 4 bases for V and 5 bases for J; bases not matched to a gene: 10. The DNA of the CDR3 is TGCAGTGCTAACGCTGGACAGGGCGTCAACGAGCAGTACTTC. This sequence encodes CSANAGQGVNEQYF.

The sample holds a few counts of this clonotype. The chain has TRBV29-1 and TRBJ2-5; no reliable D call. Germline-derived CDR1 and CDR2 are SQVTM and ANQGSEA. V gave up 1 base and J gave up 1 base, with 13 bases separating them. The CDR3 spans 15 residues. DNA for the CDR3: TGCAGCGTTGAAGGTTTGGATACAACCCAAGAGACCCAGTACTTC. This translates into CSVEGLDTTQETQYF.

This clonotype has just a few counts. V is TRBV11-1 and J is TRBJ2-4; 11 bases map to TRBD1. Germline V gene data show CDR1 as SGHAT and CDR2 as FQDESV (reference sequence). The CDR3 contains 18 residues. V lost 3 bases and J lost 2; bases outside the gene matches: 9. DNA of the CDR3: TGTGCCAGCAGCTTCTCAGGACAGGGGGCTCAGACCAAAAACATTCAGTACTTC. It is translated as CASSFSGQGAQTKNIQYF.

Notes on this clonotype: Likely a read error: the CDR3 ends without its conserved phenylalanine or tryptophan. The rearrangement uses TRBV5-1 and TRBJ1-6; a possible D gene is TRBD1 (5 bases). Germline V gene lookup returns CDR1 SGHRS and CDR2 YFSETQ. Trimming took off 4 bases at V and 8 bases at J, with 7 bases between the two ends. This CDR3 is built from 12 residues. The CDR3 nucleotides are TGCGCCAGCAGCCGAGGGGATTCACCCCTCCACTTG. Translated, it gives CASSRGDSPLHL.

The chain couples TRBV20-1 to TRBJ2-5; no clear D. The CDR3 runs to 13 residues. Between the trimmed V and J ends, which lost 5 bases and 3 bases, there was a span of 13 bases. Germline-derived CDR1 and CDR2 are DFQATT and SNEGSKA (reference sequence). Here the CDR3 DNA reads TGCAGTGCTTTGGACGGTTTAAAAGAGACCCAGTACTTC. It translates to CSALDGLKETQYF.

The V and J genes are TRBV29-1 and TRBJ2-5; tentative D call: TRBD2 (5 bases). Trimming cost V 3 bases and J 3 bases, with 14 bases left between them. CDR1 is SQVTM, CDR2 ANQGSEA, per germline. The CDR3 extends over 14 amino acids. In DNA, the CDR3 is TGCAGCGTTGAGGGAGTCGAATGGGAAGAGACCCAGTACTTC. As protein: CSVEGVEWEETQYF.

V usage is TRBV19 and J usage is TRBJ1-4, with TRBD1 identical over 8 bases. Germline loops: CDR1 LNHDA, CDR2 SQIVND (reference sequence). The CDR3 consists of 14 residues. The V and J ends lost 2 bases and 7 bases, in that order; junction bases with no gene match: 3. CDR3: CASSITGGGEKLFF. The CDR3 bases are TGTGCCAGTAGTATAACAGGGGGAGGTGAAAAACTGTTTTTT.

The rearrangement uses TRBV27 and TRBJ2-7; 9 bases line up with TRBD1. This CDR3 has 16 residues. Germline assignment: CDR1 MNHEY and CDR2 SMNVEV (reference sequence). V shed 4 bases, J shed 2 bases, and the junction held 9 bases outside the gene matches. The CDR3 coding sequence is TGTGCCAGCAGTTCCCCTTCACAGGGGGCCACCTACGAGCAGTACTTC. This gives the protein CASSSPSQGATYEQYF.

The chain has TRBV6-2 or TRBV6-3 and TRBJ1-1; D is perhaps TRBD1 (6 bases). The length of the CDR3 is 13 residues. CDR1 is MNHEY and CDR2 is SVGEGT in the germline V gene. V was pared by 10 bases and J by 0 bases, with 12 bases between. CDR3 residues: CATLQGMNTEAFF. The DNA for the CDR3 is TGTGCCACCCTACAGGGAATGAACACTGAAGCTTTCTTT.

The gene calls are TRBV6-1 and TRBJ1-3; D remains ambiguous. Per the germline V gene, CDR1 is MNHNS and CDR2 is SASEGT. The CDR3 totals 13 residues. Deletions cut 1 base from V and 8 bases from J, with 9 bases between. CDR3 protein: CASSEGGKYTIYF. Here the CDR3 DNA reads TGTGCCAGCAGTGAAGGAGGGAAGTACACCATATATTTT.

The chain uses TRBV4-2 and TRBJ2-5; 8 positions agree with TRBD2. Per the germline V gene, CDR1 is LGHNA and CDR2 is YNFKEQ. The CDR3 has 17 amino acids. With 0 bases clipped from V and 5 bases from J, the junction kept 11 bases outside the gene matches. The CDR3 loop is CASSQESDPAGVETQYF. CDR3 bases: TGTGCCAGCAGCCAAGAGTCTGATCCAGCGGGGGTTGAGACCCAGTACTTC.

The chain combines TRBV13 with TRBJ2-2; D gene uncertain. The CDR3 is 14 amino acids. Germline CDR1 reads PRHDT; CDR2 reads FYEKMQ (reference sequence). V gave up 5 bases and J gave up 6 bases, with 13 bases separating them. DNA of the CDR3: TGTGCCAGCAGCCTCGGGCCAGACCCCGGGGAGCTGTTTTTT. This gives the protein CASSLGPDPGELFF.

V and J are TRBV7-9 and TRBJ2-7; D not certain. The germline V gene encodes CDR1 SEHNR and CDR2 FQNEAQ (reference sequence). This CDR3 has 14 residues. Deletions cut 4 bases from V and 4 bases from J, with 14 bases between. The CDR3 region is CASSSTNGKYEQYF. CDR3 nucleotide sequence: TGTGCCAGCAGCTCTACTAACGGCAAATACGAGCAGTACTTC.

The chain combines TRBV27 with TRBJ2-7; tentatively, D is TRBD1 (6 bases). The length of the CDR3 is 14 residues. Trimming shortened V by 3 bases and J by 0 bases, and 9 bases separated the two germline ends. Per the germline V gene, CDR1 is MNHEY and CDR2 is SMNVEV (reference sequence). The CDR3 DNA sequence: TGTGCCAGCAGTTTCAGGGGCGACTCCTACGAGCAGTACTTC. Translated: CASSFRGDSYEQYF.

This clonotype showed up just a few times. The V and J genes are TRBV6-2 or TRBV6-3 and TRBJ1-2; 7 nucleotides match TRBD1. Per the germline V gene, CDR1 is MNHEY and CDR2 is SVGEGT. The J segment lost 2 bases and the V segment lost 6 bases, leaving 6 bases of the junction unmatched. CDR3 length: 14 amino acids. In DNA form, the CDR3 reads TGTGCCAGCAGGATCTCGGGACAGAACTATGGCTACACCTTC. This codes for CASRISGQNYGYTF.